The rows below give T cell receptor beta chains drawn from one sample of a study of blood T cells in healthy people across ages. TCRdb re-called the 5' RACE reads through MiXCR, storing one row per CDR3 protein. The sample yields 350,000 to 450,000 distinct CDR3 sequences, 45% to 60% seen once. The source material was blood. These receptors all stem from a man between 60 and 75 years old in good health. Each CDR3 is given with its conserved first and last residue. D genes are given only for firm matches. Clone size, where shown, is once, few, many, or a class for clones that have expanded.

v_call	d_call	j_call	clone_size	cdr3_aa	cdr3_nt
TRBV29-1	.	TRBJ2-3	.	CSVEGGRAIDTQYF	TGCAGCGTTGAAGGTGGCCGGGCTATAGATACGCAGTATTTT
TRBV20-1	.	TRBJ2-1	.	CSEGGFIEGSYNEQFF	TGCAGTGAGGGGGGCTTTATAGAGGGTTCCTACAATGAGCAGTTCTTC
TRBV5-4	.	TRBJ2-5	.	CASSLRATEETQYF	TGTGCCAGCAGCTTGAGGGCGACAGAAGAGACCCAGTACTTC
TRBV28	.	TRBJ2-1	.	CASSFGGSLTLYNEQFF	TGTGCCAGCAGTTTTGGGGGTTCCCTGACACTATACAATGAGCAGTTCTTC
TRBV6-4	TRBD2	TRBJ2-1	.	CASSRTSGVYKEQFF	TGTGCCAGCAGTCGGACTAGCGGGGTATACAAGGAGCAGTTCTTC
TRBV30	.	TRBJ2-3	.	CAWTFTTDTQYF	TGTGCCTGGACTTTTACCACAGATACGCAGTATTTT
TRBV3-1	.	TRBJ1-6	.	CASSQDGRFGARNSPLHF	TGTGCCAGCAGCCAAGATGGTCGTTTCGGGGCTCGGAATTCACCCCTCCACTTT
TRBV6-5	.	TRBJ1-4	.	CAGSLRGAGDEKLFF	TGTGCCGGCAGTCTTAGAGGTGCGGGAGATGAAAAACTGTTTTTT
TRBV5-1	.	TRBJ2-7	many	CASSWGRTYEQYF	TGCGCCAGCAGCTGGGGCCGGACCTACGAGCAGTACTTC
TRBV5-1	TRBD2	TRBJ2-1	.	CASSLRLAGGETQFF	TGCGCCAGCAGCTTGCGACTAGCGGGGGGAGAGACCCAGTTCTTC
TRBV20-1	.	TRBJ2-7	.	CSAAPHEQYF	TGCAGTGCTGCCCCCCATGAGCAGTACTTC
TRBV9	TRBD1	TRBJ2-7	many	CASSVGGGQGTYEQYF	TGTGCCAGCAGCGTAGGGGGGGGACAGGGAACCTACGAGCAGTACTTC
TRBV7-8	.	TRBJ1-2	.	CASSPASTDYGYTF	TGTGCCAGCAGCCCTGCCTCGACAGACTATGGCTACACCTTC
TRBV3-1	.	TRBJ1-1	.	CASSRGQRLRRAFF	TGTGCCAGCAGCCGAGGTCAGCGCCTTAGGCGAGCTTTCTTT
TRBV24-1	.	TRBJ2-5	.	CATSPVGQETQYF	TGTGCCACCAGTCCGGTTGGGCAAGAGACCCAGTACTTC
TRBV6-2/TRBV6-3	.	TRBJ2-5	.	CASSYSAAGSETQYF	TGTGCCAGCAGTTACTCGGCGGCGGGGTCAGAGACCCAGTACTTC
TRBV20-1	.	TRBJ2-5	once	CSAPPFGQQETQYF	TGCAGTGCTCCCCCCTTCGGGCAGCAAGAGACCCAGTACTTC
TRBV7-8	TRBD2	TRBJ2-3	.	CASSLGEVAGGKNTQYF	TGTGCCAGCAGCTTAGGAGAAGTAGCGGGGGGGAAAAATACGCAGTATTTT
TRBV11-1	.	TRBJ2-5	few	CASSTPPRETQYF	TGTGCCAGCAGCACCCCCCCACGGGAGACCCAGTACTTC
TRBV14	.	TRBJ2-3	once	CANSRPATIGPDTQYF	TGTGCCAACAGCCGACCAGCCACGATTGGTCCAGATACGCAGTATTTT
TRBV5-1	TRBD2	TRBJ2-5	.	CASSSARSGRGETQYF	TGCGCCAGCAGCTCGGCTAGATCGGGGAGGGGAGAGACCCAGTACTTC
TRBV3-1	TRBD1	TRBJ1-2	once	CASSQGTGGGGYTF	TGTGCCAGCAGCCAGGGGACAGGGGGAGGAGGCTACACCTTC
TRBV27	TRBD2	TRBJ2-7	once	CASSLTTSESSYEQYF	TGTGCCAGCAGTTTAACAACTAGCGAGAGCTCCTACGAGCAGTACTTC
TRBV29-1	TRBD2	TRBJ2-7	few	CSVPGLAGEGQYF	TGCAGCGTCCCGGGACTAGCGGGAGAGGGGCAGTACTTC
TRBV7-2	TRBD2	TRBJ2-1	.	CASSLRTSGLPEQFF	TGTGCCAGCAGCTTAAGGACTAGCGGGTTGCCTGAGCAGTTCTTC
TRBV9	.	TRBJ2-7	.	CASSPRGIGYEQYF	TGTGCCAGCAGCCCGAGAGGGATTGGATACGAGCAGTACTTC
TRBV5-1	.	TRBJ2-7	.	CASSLEADRYNEQYF	TGCGCCAGCAGCTTGGAGGCGGACAGATACAATGAGCAGTACTTC
TRBV2	.	TRBJ1-1	.	CASSESADIRKEAFF	TGTGCCAGCAGTGAGTCTGCGGACATACGAAAGGAAGCTTTCTTT
TRBV29-1	.	TRBJ1-1	.	CSVAPAGKGTEAFF	TGCAGCGTCGCCCCCGCGGGGAAGGGCACTGAAGCTTTCTTT
TRBV20-1	.	TRBJ1-5	.	CSAPVGGSQPQHF	TGCAGTGCCCCAGTTGGTGGGTCCCAGCCCCAGCATTTT
TRBV20-1	TRBD2	TRBJ2-7	few	CSARDAGTSLLEQYF	TGCAGTGCTAGAGACGCCGGGACTAGCCTTCTCGAGCAGTACTTC
TRBV9	.	TRBJ2-7	many	CASSGQTGPYEQYF	TGTGCCAGCAGCGGCCAGACAGGTCCCTACGAGCAGTACTTC
TRBV20-1	TRBD2	TRBJ2-1	.	CSARVPASGLNSYNEQFF	TGCAGTGCTAGAGTGCCCGCTAGCGGGCTTAACTCCTACAATGAGCAGTTCTTC
TRBV20-1	TRBD1	TRBJ1-5	.	CSARATGGGQPQHF	TGCAGTGCTAGAGCGACAGGGGGCGGTCAGCCCCAGCATTTT
TRBV20-1	.	TRBJ2-5	.	CSARDPSTGQETQYF	TGCAGTGCTAGAGATCCCAGTACGGGGCAAGAGACCCAGTACTTC
TRBV6-6	.	TRBJ2-3	few	CASGANEVAQYF	TGTGCCAGCGGGGCCAACGAGGTCGCGCAGTATTTT
TRBV20-1	.	TRBJ2-3	.	CSARDPTEVTDTQYF	TGCAGTGCTAGAGATCCGACCGAAGTAACAGATACGCAGTATTTT
TRBV2	.	TRBJ2-7	.	CASRETSSSYEQYF	TGTGCCAGCAGAGAGACTTCTAGCTCCTACGAGCAGTACTTC
TRBV28	.	TRBJ2-4	.	CASSPIRTLPTQYF	TGTGCCAGCAGCCCCATCCGGACCCTACCAACCCAGTACTTC
TRBV29-1	.	TRBJ1-1	.	CSACLRGRVTEAFF	TGCAGCGCCTGCCTGCGGGGGCGGGTCACTGAAGCTTTCTTT
TRBV7-8	.	TRBJ1-2	.	CASSLVGSTGYGYTF	TGTGCCAGCAGCTTGGTGGGCTCTACTGGCTATGGCTACACCTTC
TRBV20-1	TRBD1	TRBJ1-2	.	CSASLENRGPSYGYTF	TGCAGTGCTAGCCTTGAAAACAGGGGCCCTAGCTATGGCTACACCTTC
TRBV20-1	.	TRBJ2-7	few	CSARGSQATYEQYF	TGCAGTGCTAGGGGTAGCCAAGCGACCTACGAGCAGTACTTC
TRBV12-3/TRBV12-4	.	TRBJ1-6	.	CASRIYNSPLHF	TGTGCCAGCAGGATCTATAATTCACCCCTCCACTTT
TRBV3-1	.	TRBJ2-1	.	CASSLRRVVDEQFF	TGTGCCAGCAGCCTTCGGCGGGTGGTGGATGAGCAGTTCTTC
TRBV20-1	TRBD1	TRBJ1-5	.	CSARMGQGSNQPQHF	TGCAGTGCTAGAATGGGACAGGGGAGCAATCAGCCCCAGCATTTT
TRBV11-3	.	TRBJ2-7	.	CASSLRSGDYEQYF	TGTGCCAGCAGCTTAAGGTCCGGCGACTACGAGCAGTACTTC
TRBV20-1	.	TRBJ1-2	.	CSARDREAGGYTF	TGCAGTGCTAGAGATCGGGAGGCCGGGGGCTACACCTTC